The subject of this entry is one T cell receptor (beta chain). Antigen unknown. V was trimmed by 7 bases and J by 2 bases, leaving 19 bases between them. Per germline, CDR1 SGHTA and CDR2 FQGNSA. CDR3 length: 16 amino acids. Noted time point: week 47, end of study. The content of each vaccine dose was 300 ug of mutant IDH1 20-mer peptide, and topical imiquimod accompanied it. These data belong to a study of a mutant IDH1 vaccine in newly diagnosed glioma. Method: immunoSEQ multiplex PCR; TCRdb's copy keeps in-frame clones and lacks some. This table holds around 30,000 clones, just under 90% found once. The rearrangement joins TRBV7-2 to TRBJ2-3, with D perhaps assigned TRBD1 or TRBD2 (6 bases each). The specimen comprised PBMCs, sampled from a glioma patient whose treatment included an IDH1 peptide vaccine. This clonotype was obtained from a woman in her thirties with glioma. In DNA, the CDR3 is TGTGCCAGCACGCTCCGAGGGGGGCGGAACACAGATACGCAGTATTTT. Amino acids: CASTLRGGRNTDTQYF.